This T cell receptor (beta chain) is drawn from a study of T cell changes during pregnancy in multiple sclerosis. Libraries were prepared by immunoSEQ multiplex PCR; TCRdb keeps only in-frame clonotypes and omits some of them. Of fewer than 65,000 clones in the sample, about 88% were seen once. The source is a female donor in good health, enrolled as a control in a pregnancy study. This material consisted of peripheral blood, taken in the first trimester of pregnancy.

CDR3 nucleotides: TGTGCTAGTGGTTTGGTAGGTTCTAGCTGGAACACCGGGGAGCTGTTTTTT. Encoded protein: CASGLVGSSWNTGELFF. V and J are TRBV12-5 and TRBJ2-2; the D gene is possibly TRBD2 (5 bases). The CDR3 runs to 17 residues. Germline V CDR1 and CDR2: LGHNT, FRNRAP. Trimming cost V 0 bases and J 1 base, with 12 bases left between them.